This paragraph covers one T cell receptor beta chain sequence. This CDR3 is 16 amino acids long. CDR1 and CDR2 from the germline V gene are SGHNT and YENEEA. V lost 1 base, J lost 4 bases, and 11 bases lay in between. This sample was included in a study of cytomegalovirus exposure and HLA in healthy donors. The PCR had 60 Vbeta and 13 Jbeta primers. Assay: immunoSEQ multiplex PCR; the TCRdb copy retains only in-frame clones and omits some. Among 150,000 to 180,000 clones, around 79% were seen once, and the ten largest hold over 2.5%. Sequenced input: PBMCs. The TCR sequence derives from a man aged 18 to 35 in good health and CMV-seronegative. This rearrangement joins TRBV11-3 to TRBJ2-6, with unresolved D. The CDR3, as DNA: TGTGCCAGCAGCTTAGGCCAAGCAAGAGGGGCCAACGTCCTGACTTTC. This sequence encodes CASSLGQARGANVLTF.